What follows is one TCR beta chain and its context. These data come from a study of blood T cell repertoires in COVID-19. The wider study: There were acute and convalescent COVID-19 samples, and they came from the United States, Italy and Spain. T cells, B-cell-depleted T cells, or PBMCs provided the cDNA or gDNA that served as material.

Using immunoSEQ multiplex PCR, the repertoire was profiled, and TCRdb retains in-frame clones only, with some absent. The table lists a few hundred thousand clones, 70% to 90% of them singletons. Individuals aged about 18 to 90 years were recruited from 24 US areas. The source material was PBMCs or T cells enriched from blood (not recorded which). This clonotype originated in a woman aged 18-35 years who had recovered from COVID-19.

The CDR3 DNA reads as TGTGCCAGTAGTATGGGGCAGGCAACTGAAGCTTTCTTT. Residues: CASSMGQATEAFF. The V gene is TRBV19, the J gene TRBJ1-1; TRBD1 might be the D (5 bases). With 3 bases removed from V and 5 bases from J, the gap between germline ends came to 10 bases. Germline V gene lookup returns CDR1 LNHDA and CDR2 SQIVND (reference sequence). The CDR3 is made up of 13 amino acids.